Each of the 8 T cell receptor beta chains below was sequenced from the same sample in a study of blood T cell repertoires in COVID-19. Only in-frame clones appear in the TCRdb table, and some are missing; sequencing was by immunoSEQ multiplex PCR. The table records about 270,000 clones, 70% to 90% of them present only once. The sequencing input was peripheral blood. The receptor set was obtained from a woman in her 30s with COVID-19, enrolled during active disease.

The genes are TRBV11-2 and TRBJ2-1; D gene uncertain. Germline CDR1 and CDR2: SGHAT and FQNNGV. The CDR3 contains 15 residues. V dropped 0 bases and J dropped 3 bases, with 9 bases sitting between them. This chain's CDR3 is CASSLDRSSYNEQFF. The CDR3 region has the DNA TGTGCCAGCAGCTTAGATCGTAGTAGCTACAATGAGCAGTTCTTC.

The rearrangement links TRBV6-5 to TRBJ1-2; TRBD1 aligns across 7 bases. Germline loops: CDR1 MNHEY, CDR2 SVGAGI. V trimming: 0 bases; J trimming: 4 bases; junction bases outside the gene matches: 8. The CDR3 totals 16 residues. The CDR3 loop is CASSYSTGQRVYGYTF. The DNA of the CDR3 is TGTGCCAGCAGTTACTCGACGGGACAGCGCGTCTATGGCTACACCTTC.

The gene calls are TRBV18 and TRBJ2-2, with 7 nucleotides matching TRBD1. V trimming: 3 bases; J trimming: 2 bases; junction bases outside the gene matches: 12. CDR3 length: 18 residues. Germline V gives CDR1 KGHSH, CDR2 LQKENI. The CDR3 sequence: CASSPRGQRPSNTGELFF. The CDR3 DNA follows: TGTGCCAGCTCACCTAGGGGACAGAGGCCGTCTAACACCGGGGAGCTGTTTTTT.

The rearrangement joins TRBV4-1 to TRBJ1-1; D is perhaps TRBD1 (6 bases). The V end lost 1 base, the J end lost 4 bases, and 10 bases lay between the germline ends. The CDR3 length is 14 residues. Germline CDR1 MGHRA, CDR2 YSYEKL. The CDR3 bases are TGCGCCAGCAGCCAAGTCAGGGGCTCCACTGAAGCTTTCTTT. Translating gives CASSQVRGSTEAFF.

CDR3 DNA: TGCAGCGCCCAGGAGGGACAGGCAAGAGGCTACACCTTC. Protein product: CSAQEGQARGYTF. This chain connects TRBV29-1 to TRBJ1-2, with 8 positions matching TRBD1. This CDR3 comprises 13 residues. Looked up from germline, CDR1 is SQVTM and CDR2 is ANQGSEA. V lost 7 bases and J lost 8; bases outside the gene matches: 12. The full variable domain, its missing parts supplied by reference TRBV29-1 and TRBJ1-2, is SAVISQKPSRDICQRGTSLTIQCQVDSQVTMMFWYRQQPGQSLTLIATANQGSEATYESGFVIDKFPISRPNLTFSTLTVSNMSPEDSSIYLCSAQEGQARGYTFGSGTRLTVV.

The genes are TRBV6-1 and TRBJ2-1, with 8 bases fitting TRBD2. The CDR3 runs to 16 residues. Germline CDR1 and CDR2: MNHNS and SASEGT. V gave up 0 bases and J gave up 6 bases; unmatched junction bases: 7. CDR3: CASSEAVAGGPNEQFF. CDR3 bases: TGTGCCAGCAGTGAAGCGGTCGCGGGGGGCCCCAATGAGCAGTTCTTC.

The chain joins TRBV27 to TRBJ1-2; TRBD1 agrees at 7 bases. Germline CDR1 MNHEY, CDR2 SMNVEV (reference sequence). The CDR3 spans 15 residues. With 5 bases clipped from V and 3 bases from J, the junction kept 9 bases outside the gene matches. CDR3 coding DNA: TGTGCCAGCAGTCCATATCTCGGGACAGACTATGGCTACACCTTC. Residues: CASSPYLGTDYGYTF.

The chain is built from TRBV27 and TRBJ2-7, with TRBD1 as a possible D gene (5 bases). Between the trimmed V and J ends, which lost 2 bases and 1 base, there was a span of 15 bases. Germline assignment: CDR1 MNHEY and CDR2 SMNVEV (reference sequence). The CDR3 loop spans 16 amino acids. CDR3 nucleotide sequence: TGTGCCAGCAGTTTAGTCTCAGGGCAGGGTTCCTACGAGCAGTACTTC. Translating gives CASSLVSGQGSYEQYF.